This T cell receptor (beta chain) was sequenced for a study of cytomegalovirus exposure and HLA in healthy donors. Notes on this clone: Its cognate antigen is unknown.

13 Jbeta primers and 60 Vbeta primers were used for the PCR. TCRdb's copy holds only in-frame clones and misses some; the assay was immunoSEQ multiplex PCR. The repertoire consists of about 110,000 clones, with more than 70% occurring once and the leading ten covering 2.5% to 3.5%. Whole-study findings and limits: It was reported that TCR beta sequences correctly inferred the HLA-A and HLA-B alleles for most subjects. Many donors shared some public TCRs, even though most TCR sequences were rare. An Asian-associated ancestry cluster reportedly showed fewer N-insertions than the approximately 650-donor mean in a later analysis.

The CDR3 loop spans 15 amino acids. Germline values: CDR1 SNHLY, CDR2 FYNNEI. With 4 bases clipped from V and 8 bases from J, the junction kept 10 bases outside the gene matches. Sequenced input: PBMCs. The TCR comes from a woman aged 55-75 years in good health and CMV-seropositive. The chain carries TRBV2 and TRBJ2-1, with 8 bases that match TRBD2. CDR3 protein: CASSVGTRFADEQFF. The CDR3 DNA reads as TGTGCCAGCAGTGTAGGGACTAGATTTGCGGATGAGCAGTTCTTC. Full variable domain (rest looked up from reference TRBV2 and TRBJ2-1): EPEVTQTPSHQVTQMGQEVILRCVPISNHLYFYWYRQILGQKVEFLVSFYNNEISEKSEIFDDQFSVERPDGSNFTLKIRSTKLEDSAMYFCASSVGTRFADEQFFGPGTRLTVL.